Detailed here is one T cell receptor beta chain. Its antigen is as yet unknown. RNA amounts of roughly 0.45 to 1 ug underwent reverse transcription with random hexamers. TCRdb redid the calling of the immunoSEQ multiplex PCR reads with MiXCR, one entry per CDR3 protein. Of 240,000 or so distinct CDR3 sequences detected, 90% to 96% appear once; the ten largest clones hold around 0.093%. CDR1 and CDR2 (germline): SQVTM, ANQGSEA. CDR3 size: 12 residues. The germline V and J ends were trimmed by 4 bases and 3 bases, with 9 bases remaining between them. The record originates from a study of CD8 T cells in Susac syndrome. Findings and limits, study-wide: In Susac syndrome, CD4+ T cell repertoires lacked any clonal expansion.

This receptor was obtained from a human donor with Susac syndrome. The chain is built from TRBV29-1 and TRBJ1-1, with D maybe TRBD1 (5 bases). The source material was CD4+ T cells from PBMCs. The CDR3 region is CSVGQGYTEAFF. CDR3 in DNA: TGCAGCGTTGGCCAGGGTTACACTGAAGCTTTCTTT.